This is a list of T cell receptor beta chains from one sample in a study of T cell changes during pregnancy in multiple sclerosis. Generated by immunoSEQ multiplex PCR, the TCRdb table keeps only in-frame clones and is missing some. Altogether tens of thousands of clones are present, around 90% being singletons, with the ten largest covering more than 0.3%. Sequenced material: CD4+ T cells from peripheral blood mononuclear cells, taken after pregnancy. All receptors come from a female donor in good health, enrolled as a control in a pregnancy study. Both conserved end residues are part of each CDR3. A D gene is named only where the DNA matches it firmly. The size field is filled for only some rows; it gives once, few, many or a size class.

D | J | V | size | DNA | CDR3
TRBD2 | TRBJ2-5 | TRBV4-3 | NA | TGCGCCAGCAGCCACCCGAACGGGCGGGGGGACTACCAAGAGACCCAGTACTTC | CASSHPNGRGDYQETQYF
NA | TRBJ1-2 | TRBV28 | NA | TGTGCCAGCAGTTTAATGAGTTTGGGCTACACCTTC | CASSLMSLGYTF
TRBD1 | TRBJ1-1 | TRBV5-8 | NA | TGTGCCAGCAGCTCCCAACCGGGACAGGGGAACACTGAAGCTTTCTTT | CASSSQPGQGNTEAFF
TRBD2 | TRBJ2-2 | TRBV27 | NA | TGTGCCAGCAGTTCTCGACTAGCGGGGGAGAAAAACACCGGGGAGCTGTTTTTT | CASSSRLAGEKNTGELFF
NA | TRBJ1-2 | TRBV27 | NA | TGTGCCAGCAGTTTATCCCGCGGTGGTGGCAAGGAGAGGGGCTACACCTTC | CASSLSRGGGKERGYTF
TRBD2 | TRBJ2-7 | TRBV28 | NA | TGTGCCAGCAGTGAACTTAGCGGGAGGGCCGTTTACGAGCAGTACTTC | CASSELSGRAVYEQYF
TRBD1 | TRBJ1-2 | TRBV27 | NA | TGTGCCAGCAGCCACGGCGGACAGGGGGGTGGCTACACCTTC | CASSHGGQGGGYTF
TRBD1 | TRBJ1-5 | TRBV19 | NA | TGTGCCAGTAGTATCCCCGGGACAGGGGTCAATCAGCCCCAGCATTTT | CASSIPGTGVNQPQHF
TRBD1 | TRBJ2-3 | TRBV18 | once | TGTGCCAGCTCGGCTATCCAGGGGGCCCTTTTCACTAGCACAGATACGCAGTATTTT | CASSAIQGALFTSTDTQYF
NA | TRBJ2-3 | TRBV30 | NA | TGTGCCTGGAGTGAGGGGGATACGCAGTATTTT | CAWSEGDTQYF
NA | TRBJ2-5 | TRBV30 | NA | TGTGCCTGGGATTCCCCCGGGACTCAGTACCAAGAGACCCAGTACTTC | CAWDSPGTQYQETQYF
NA | TRBJ2-7 | TRBV5-4 | NA | TGTGCCAGCAGCTTTCCCGGGAACCCAATTCACGAGCAGTACTTC | CASSFPGNPIHEQYF
TRBD2 | TRBJ2-3 | TRBV9 | NA | TGTGCCAGCAGCGCTCGGGAGGGGGATTTCGCAGATACGCAGTATTTT | CASSAREGDFADTQYF
TRBD2 | TRBJ2-5 | TRBV6-5 | NA | TGTGCCAGCAGCCCGACTAGCGGGAAGAGCGAGACCCAGTACTTC | CASSPTSGKSETQYF
NA | TRBJ1-1 | TRBV30 | NA | TGTGCCGTTAGCCCAGGAAGTCGAGGGACTGAAGCTTTCTTT | CAVSPGSRGTEAFF
NA | TRBJ2-1 | TRBV10-2 | NA | TGCGCCAGTTCCCCAAGGGGCTCCTACAATGAGCAGTTCTTC | CASSPRGSYNEQFF
TRBD2 | TRBJ2-2 | TRBV19 | once | TGTGCCAGTAGTAACGGACTAGCGGGAGCCACCGGGGAGCTGTTTTTT | CASSNGLAGATGELFF
TRBD1 | TRBJ1-2 | TRBV4-1 | NA | TGCGCCAGCAGCCAAGAGGAAATAGGGGGCGGCTATGGCTACACCTTC | CASSQEEIGGGYGYTF
NA | TRBJ1-5 | TRBV5-1 | NA | TGCGCCAGCAGCTTGGAAGGGGCTGGCAATCAGCCCCAGCATTTT | CASSLEGAGNQPQHF
TRBD2 | TRBJ2-1 | TRBV4-1 | NA | TGCGCCAGCAGCCAAGATACTAGCGGCATCTACAATGAGCAGTTCTTC | CASSQDTSGIYNEQFF
NA | TRBJ2-1 | TRBV5-1 | NA | TGCGCCAGCAGCCCCGGGGGAGGTGGCAATGAGCAGTTCTTC | CASSPGGGGNEQFF
NA | TRBJ1-3 | TRBV19 | NA | TGTGCCAGTAGTATCCGCCAACCAGGGTCTGGAAACACCATATATTTT | CASSIRQPGSGNTIYF
NA | TRBJ1-1 | TRBV5-1 | NA | TGCGCCAGCAGCAATGACAGGAACACTGAAGCTTTCTTT | CASSNDRNTEAFF
NA | TRBJ1-1 | TRBV4-3 | NA | TGCGCCAGCAGCCAAGCGGAGGGCTTGAACACTGAAGCTTTCTTT | CASSQAEGLNTEAFF
TRBD1 | TRBJ1-4 | TRBV2 | NA | TGTGCCAGCAGTGACAATGACAGGGTCAGGGAAAAACTGTTTTTT | CASSDNDRVREKLFF
NA | TRBJ1-1 | TRBV29-1 | NA | TGCAGCGTTAGGGGACTCATGAACACTGAAGCTTTCTTT | CSVRGLMNTEAFF
NA | TRBJ2-2 | TRBV5-6 | NA | TGTGCCAGCAGCCCCCAGGGTAGAGACGGGGAGCTGTTTTTT | CASSPQGRDGELFF
TRBD1 | TRBJ2-7 | TRBV5-6 | NA | TGTGCCAGCAGCTTGGGACAGGGTATACCGACCTACGAGCAGTACTTC | CASSLGQGIPTYEQYF
TRBD1 | TRBJ1-5 | TRBV7-2 | NA | TGTGCCAGCAGCTCAACCTCCGGGACAGGGTCCCTCAATCAGCCCCAGCATTTT | CASSSTSGTGSLNQPQHF
TRBD1 | TRBJ1-1 | TRBV27 | NA | TGTGCCAGCAGGTCGCAGGGGGCAGGGACTGAAGCTTTCTTT | CASRSQGAGTEAFF
TRBD1 | TRBJ1-5 | TRBV29-1 | NA | TGCAGCGTGGCAGGGGGCGCGTGGGAGCCCCAGCATTTT | CSVAGGAWEPQHF
TRBD2 | TRBJ2-3 | TRBV4-3 | few | TGCGCCAGCAGCCAAGATGTAGGGACTAGCGGGGGGGTGTACACAGATACGCAGTATTTT | CASSQDVGTSGGVYTDTQYF
NA | TRBJ2-7 | TRBV18 | NA | TGTGCCAGCTCACGGGCGGGGTACGAGCAGTACTTC | CASSRAGYEQYF
TRBD2 | TRBJ2-7 | TRBV9 | NA | TGTGCCAGCAGCGTAGGGGCCGGGCTAGCGGGAGGGAGCTCCTACGAGCAGTACTTC | CASSVGAGLAGGSSYEQYF
NA | TRBJ1-5 | TRBV29-1 | NA | TGCAGCGTTGGGGGAGTGGGTCAGCCCCAGCATTTT | CSVGGVGQPQHF
TRBD1 | TRBJ2-3 | TRBV4-1 | NA | TGCGCCAGCAGCCAAACGGGACAGTTAACAGATACGCAGTATTTT | CASSQTGQLTDTQYF
NA | TRBJ1-1 | TRBV9 | NA | TGTGCCAGCAGCGGGAACACAGCTAACACTGAAGCTTTCTTT | CASSGNTANTEAFF
NA | TRBJ1-2 | TRBV27 | NA | TGTGCCAGCAGTTTCAGGGAGGACTATGGCTACACCTTC | CASSFREDYGYTF